One sample yielded the 3 T cell receptor beta chains listed below, sequenced in a study of siplizumab effects on memory and regulatory T cells. Sequencing was performed with immunoSEQ multiplex PCR; in TCRdb, only in-frame clones are kept and a portion is missing. The sample has approximately 94,000 clones; 80% to 95% are singletons. What was sequenced was CD8+ T cells sorted from blood. The receptors were sampled from a human donor in good health.

This clone appeared once. The genes are TRBV13 and TRBJ2-1; 10 positions agree with TRBD1. There are 14 residues in the CDR3. The germline V gene has CDR1 PRHDT and CDR2 FYEKMQ (reference sequence). V trimming: 3 bases; J trimming: 16 bases; junction bases outside the gene matches: 12. The CDR3 nucleotides are TGTGCCAGCAGCTTGGGGACCCCCGGGACAGGGGCCTTCTTC. Its translation is CASSLGTPGTGAFF.

The chain uses TRBV5-1 and TRBJ1-1, with a weak D call TRBD1 (6 bases). Germline assignment: CDR1 SGHRS and CDR2 YFSETQ. This CDR3 comprises 14 residues. V was trimmed by 0 bases and J by 4 bases, leaving 10 bases between them. The CDR3 protein is CASSLEGGGTEAFF. Written as DNA, the CDR3 is TGCGCCAGCAGCTTGGAGGGGGGGGGCACTGAAGCTTTCTTT.

The gene calls are TRBV7-9 and TRBJ2-7, with D possibly matching TRBD2 (5 bases). CDR3 size: 13 residues. The V and J ends lost 2 bases and 2 bases respectively, with 7 bases between them. Germline CDR1 SEHNR, CDR2 FQNEAQ (reference sequence). DNA of the CDR3: TGTGCCAGCAGCTTACAGGAGGCCTACGAGCAGTACTTC. Amino acid sequence: CASSLQEAYEQYF.